This TCR beta chain comes out of a study of T cell responses to AZD1222 COVID-19 vaccine. From germline, CDR1 is SEHNR and CDR2 FQNEAQ (reference sequence). V dropped 5 bases and J dropped 1 base, with 14 bases sitting between them. The CDR3 spans 15 residues. Findings of the study overall: Only after the peak T cell response were repertoires sampled.

As to this clone: As yet, its antigen is unknown.

Method: immunoSEQ multiplex PCR; TCRdb's copy keeps in-frame clones and lacks some. Of about 170,000 clones listed, around nine tenths are singletons. The sequence derives from an adult who received the AZD1222 COVID-19 vaccine. Source: peripheral blood, taken 28 days after the second AZD1222 dose. The rearrangement uses TRBV7-9 and TRBJ1-1; TRBD1 might be the D (5 bases). CDR3 coding DNA: TGTGCCAGCAGCAAAAGGGCGGGGCAGAACACTGAAGCTTTCTTT. Protein sequence: CASSKRAGQNTEAFF. Drawing the rest from reference TRBV7-9 and TRBJ1-1, the complete variable domain is DTGVSQNPRHKITKRGQNVTFRCDPISEHNRLYWYRQTLGQGPEFLTYFQNEAQLEKSRLLSDRFSAERPKGSFSTLEIQRTEQGDSAMYLCASSKRAGQNTEAFFGQGTRLTVV.